This entry features one T cell receptor (beta chain) sequence. This specimen comes from a study of blood T cell repertoires in COVID-19. Study information: Donors in the United States, Italy and Spain gave samples during acute or convalescent COVID-19.

Sequencing was performed with immunoSEQ multiplex PCR; in TCRdb, only in-frame clones are kept and a portion is missing. The profile covers around 230,000 clones, with approximately 90% appearing a single time and 2% to 3% taken by the ten largest. CDR3 length: 15 amino acids. CDR1 is LGHDT and CDR2 is YNNKEL in the germline V gene (reference sequence). V was pared by 1 base and J by 8 bases, with 17 bases between. Participants were aged roughly 18 to 89 years from around 25 US areas. The TCR originated in a woman in her thirties or forties with acute COVID-19. The chain is built from TRBV3-1 (or the pseudogene TRBV3-2) and TRBJ1-2; possible D gene TRBD1, 6 bases. The sample taken for sequencing was PBMCs or T cells enriched from blood (not recorded which). CDR3 residues: CASSQGGQGLRGYTF. The CDR3 region has the DNA TGTGCCAGCAGCCAAGGCGGGCAGGGGCTTAGGGGCTACACCTTC.